This note documents a single T cell receptor (beta chain) sequence. Its target is not known. This record comes from a study of CD8+CD57+ T cells in acquired aplastic anemia. Study conclusions and caveats: No significant patient-versus-control difference appeared in CD8+ Simpson's diversity.

Genomic DNA constituted the template upon which TCR beta VDJ and CDR3 profiling was performed. MiXCR, applied by TCRdb to the reads, yields one record per CDR3 protein. The sample contains over 150,000 distinct CDR3 sequences, around 63% of which appear only once. Sequenced patients had shown CD8+CD57+ cell expansion by flow cytometry. The sample consisted of sorted CD4+, CD8+, or CD8+CD57+ T cells (not recorded which) from PBMCs. This receptor was taken from a human donor with aplastic anemia.

CDR3 residues: CSAATSGYSYEQYF. Here the CDR3 DNA reads TGCAGTGCCGCTACTAGCGGATACTCCTACGAGCAGTACTTC. The chain has TRBV20-1 and TRBJ2-7, with TRBD2 identical over 8 bases. J was trimmed by 0 bases and V by 6 bases; bases with no gene match: 7. This CDR3 is built from 14 residues. The germline V gene encodes CDR1 DFQATT and CDR2 SNEGSKA (reference sequence).